The T cell receptor beta chain described here comes from a study of blood T cell repertoires in COVID-19. Original methodology: Reference gene primer amplification yielded estimated nucleated cell counts. This table comes from immunoSEQ multiplex PCR, and its TCRdb copy is limited to in-frame clones, with some not included. Clone size and V and J calls were adopted from that table, with D and trimming inferred from the DNA. The sample consists of over 200,000 clones, about 87% of them appearing once. The CDR3 is made up of 17 amino acids. With V trimmed by 1 base and J by 2 bases, 7 bases remained unmatched. Germline-derived CDR1 and CDR2 are LNHDA and SQIVND (reference sequence).

The origin of this receptor is a woman younger than 45 who had been exposed to COVID-19. The sample consisted of PBMCs or T cells enriched from blood (not recorded which). V is TRBV19 and J is TRBJ2-1, with 8 bases fitting TRBD2. CDR3 sequence reads: CASSIGSSGSAYNEQFF. For the CDR3, the DNA is TGTGCCAGTAGTATAGGGTCTAGCGGGTCTGCCTACAATGAGCAGTTCTTC.